This TCR beta chain was found in a study of shared clonotypes between healthy human individuals (dated by TCRdb to 2018 to 2020). In the study overall: The cohort included three men and two women between 18 and 49 years of age. For each donor, CD4 naive and CD4 memory were each given three plates, CD8 naive was given two plates, and CD8 memory was given one plate. The study deeply sequenced blood TCR repertoires of about five healthy adults to estimate repertoire size and the extent of clonotype sharing between individuals. To increase sequencing depth and limit assay-specific biases, different laboratories used diverse techniques to prepare libraries and sequence TCR repertoires. Each donor's leukapheresis produced roughly between roughly 0.94 and 9.5 billion PBMCs.

For the CD8 naive samples, CD45RO-negative cells were positively selected for CCR7, yielding a CD45RA+CCR7+ population from which TemRA cells were excluded. Healthy HIV-negative adults with no recently reported acute infections or vaccinations were included as donors. All donors were Caucasian adults living in Nashville, Tennessee, USA. Blood was obtained by leukapheresis, after which PBMCs were separated by Ficoll-Histopaque density gradient centrifugation and cryopreserved in liquid nitrogen vapor phase. Analytical flow cytometry was used to check the purity and quantity of every magnetically sorted T cell population. Each sorted fraction had its genomic DNA isolated and then quantified by UV absorbance on a Nanodrop 2000c. V is pared back by 4 bases and J by 5 bases, with 10 bases lying between the germline termini. The CDR3 runs 12 amino acids, cysteine and phenylalanine included. CDR3 DNA is the only sequence kept; it has 36 bases, read in frame from the first base. CDR1 and CDR2 were assigned from the germline V gene as SGHRS and YFSETQ.

Turning to this clone: This receptor's antigen is unknown. No much larger clone is present one base from it, and per-base qualities are unavailable.

Overall study results and their limits: Larger estimated clonotype richness was generally found for naive subsets than for memory subsets. Because the study included a small number of donors, the genetic and exposure-history diversity represented was limited. Sampling was restricted to blood, and TCR repertoires in tissues likely differ from the TCR repertoires found in blood. Compared with non-shared clonotypes, clonotypes shared by all four sorted-subset donors had higher generation probabilities. Rarefaction of sorted-subset datasets indicated incomplete sequencing despite the large sequencing depth. Approximately 5% of naive CD4, 3.5% of naive CD8, approximately 2% of memory CD4, and 0.35% to 0.5% of memory CD8 clonotypes were shared across several donors. Based on pairwise subsampling, the degree of clonotype sharing among donors was expected to be affected by sequencing depth.

TCR CDR3 regions were amplified from genomic DNA by multiplex PCR using the deep immunoSEQ assay. Genomic DNA extracted from each cell subset was distributed evenly over all wells of several immunoSEQ 96-well plates, and each plate served as one replicate. Each replicate PCR for sorted subsets received about 0.2 ug genomic DNA, equal to 30,000 or so T cell genomes. The purified libraries were quantified using a Qubit 3.0 fluorometer, sized with a Bioanalyzer 2100, and then quantified again using the KAPA Library Quantification kit. Every immunoSEQ 96-well plate was sequenced on a separate single-read 150-cycle Illumina NextSeq 550 flow cell. The published analysis was carried out like this. Because only junctional sequences without quality scores were contained in the immunoSEQ output, filtering matching that applied to full-length reads could not be performed. To assign V/J genes and CDR3, sequences were annotated against IMGT germline references using PyIR, a Python wrapper for IgBLAST v1.9. Any read was removed if the V/J assignment was weak (E-value above 1e-6), the CDR3 was missing, or the read contained stop codons, out-of-frame junctions, or ambiguous translated residues. V3J clonotypes were defined as sequences sharing an identical inferred V gene, J gene, and CDR3 amino acid sequence. The percentage overlap between two repertoires was calculated by dividing the number of shared unique clonotypes by the size of the smaller repertoire. Richness of each repertoire was evaluated using RTK rarefaction, the Chao1 estimator, and Recon v2.1 estimates of unobserved clonotypes. Generation probabilities for all TCRbeta clonotypes obtained by the gDNA method from a handful of donors were computed using OLGA. TCRdb mirrors the immuneACCESS table, restricted to in-frame sequences. Some clones are absent from its copies; in checked studies, under half trace to an unresolved V gene, and the reason for the others is unknown. V and J calls and clone size are copied from that table; D and trimming were computed from the DNA. For this sample there are millions of clones; over 85% appear just once. The top ten constitute roughly 1% of the sample.

The source is a man between 18 and 29 years old in good health. The sequenced material came from naive CD8+ T cells sorted from blood. Interpreted using the paper, the cell subset or site label stands for: CD45RA+CCR7+. The sequence links TRBV5-1 to TRBJ2-7; the D gene assignment is ambiguous. The encoded CDR3 is CASSRKGDEQYF. At the DNA level, the sequence is TGCGCCAGCAGCCGGAAAGGCGACGAGCAGTACTTC.